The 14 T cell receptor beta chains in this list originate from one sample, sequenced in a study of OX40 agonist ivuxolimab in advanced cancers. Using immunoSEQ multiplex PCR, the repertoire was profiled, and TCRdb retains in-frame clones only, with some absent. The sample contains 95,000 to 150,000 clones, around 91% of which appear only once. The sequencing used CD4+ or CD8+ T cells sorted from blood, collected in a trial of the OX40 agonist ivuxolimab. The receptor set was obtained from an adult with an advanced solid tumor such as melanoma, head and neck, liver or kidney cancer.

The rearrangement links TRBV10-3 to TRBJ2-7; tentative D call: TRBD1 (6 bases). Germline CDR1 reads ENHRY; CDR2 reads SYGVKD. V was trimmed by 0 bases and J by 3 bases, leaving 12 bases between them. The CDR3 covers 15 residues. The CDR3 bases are TGTGCCATCAGTGAGTCACAGGGAAAACTCTACGAGCAGTACTTC. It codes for CAISESQGKLYEQYF.

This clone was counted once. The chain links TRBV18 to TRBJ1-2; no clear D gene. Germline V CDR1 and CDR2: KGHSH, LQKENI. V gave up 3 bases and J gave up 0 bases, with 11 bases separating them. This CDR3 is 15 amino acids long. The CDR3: CASSPSVRANYGYTF. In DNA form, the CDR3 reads TGTGCCAGCTCACCTTCTGTCAGAGCTAACTATGGCTACACCTTC.

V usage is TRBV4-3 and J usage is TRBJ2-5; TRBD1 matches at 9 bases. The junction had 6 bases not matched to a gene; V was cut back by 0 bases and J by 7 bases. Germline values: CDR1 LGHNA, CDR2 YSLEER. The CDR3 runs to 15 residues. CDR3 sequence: CASSQDGTGRGTQYF. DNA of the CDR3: TGCGCCAGCAGCCAAGACGGGACAGGGCGGGGGACCCAGTACTTC.

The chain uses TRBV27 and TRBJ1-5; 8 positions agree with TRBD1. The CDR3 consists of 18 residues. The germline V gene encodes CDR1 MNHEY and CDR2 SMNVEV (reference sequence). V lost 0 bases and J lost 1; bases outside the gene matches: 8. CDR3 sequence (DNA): TGTGCCAGCAGTTTATCCGATAAACGGACAGGGAGCAATCAGCCCCAGCATTTT. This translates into CASSLSDKRTGSNQPQHF.

CDR3: CASSQWVQGQYEQYF. CDR3 DNA sequence: TGTGCCAGCAGCCAATGGGTCCAGGGGCAGTACGAGCAGTACTTC. The rearrangement joins TRBV7-2 to TRBJ2-7, with D tentatively TRBD1 (6 bases). Germline V gene sequence: CDR1 SGHTA, CDR2 FQGNSA. CDR3 length: 15 amino acids. Trimming removed 5 bases at V and 4 bases at J, with 18 bases between. The complete variable domain, with remaining parts taken from reference TRBV7-2 and TRBJ2-7, reads GAGVSQSPSNKVTEKGKDVELRCDPISGHTALYWYRQSLGQGLEFLIYFQGNSAPDKSGLPSDRFSAERTGGSVSTLTIQRTQQEDSAVYLCASSQWVQGQYEQYFGPGTRLTVT.

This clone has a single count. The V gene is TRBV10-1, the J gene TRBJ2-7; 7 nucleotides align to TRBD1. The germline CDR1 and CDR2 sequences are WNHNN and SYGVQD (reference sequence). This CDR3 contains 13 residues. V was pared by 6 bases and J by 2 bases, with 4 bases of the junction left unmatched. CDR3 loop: CASSPGTAYEQYF. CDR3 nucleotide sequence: TGCGCCAGCAGCCCCGGGACAGCCTACGAGCAGTACTTC.

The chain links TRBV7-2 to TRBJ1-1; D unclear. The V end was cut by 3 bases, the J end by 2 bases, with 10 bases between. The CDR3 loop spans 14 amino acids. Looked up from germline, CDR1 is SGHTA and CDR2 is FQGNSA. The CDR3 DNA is TGTGCCAGCAGCTTCGGACTCCTCAACACTGAAGCTTTCTTT. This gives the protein CASSFGLLNTEAFF.

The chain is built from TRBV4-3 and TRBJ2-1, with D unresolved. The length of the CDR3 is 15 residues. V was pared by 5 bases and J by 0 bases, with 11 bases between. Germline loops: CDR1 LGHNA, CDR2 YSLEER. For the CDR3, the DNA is TGCGCCAGCAGCACACACAGTAGCTCCTACAATGAGCAGTTCTTC. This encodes CASSTHSSSYNEQFF.

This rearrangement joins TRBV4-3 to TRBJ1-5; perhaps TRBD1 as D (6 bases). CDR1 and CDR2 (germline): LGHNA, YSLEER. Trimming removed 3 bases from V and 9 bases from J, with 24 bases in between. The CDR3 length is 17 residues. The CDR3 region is CASSQTTGGWGLGPQHF. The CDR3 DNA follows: TGCGCCAGCAGCCAGACGACAGGTGGTTGGGGTTTGGGGCCCCAGCATTTT.

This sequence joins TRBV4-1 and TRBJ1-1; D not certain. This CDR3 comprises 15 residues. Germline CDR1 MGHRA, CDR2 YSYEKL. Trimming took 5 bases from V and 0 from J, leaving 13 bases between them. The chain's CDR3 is CASSYYRDMNTEAFF. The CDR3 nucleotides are TGCGCCAGCAGCTACTACAGAGACATGAACACTGAAGCTTTCTTT.

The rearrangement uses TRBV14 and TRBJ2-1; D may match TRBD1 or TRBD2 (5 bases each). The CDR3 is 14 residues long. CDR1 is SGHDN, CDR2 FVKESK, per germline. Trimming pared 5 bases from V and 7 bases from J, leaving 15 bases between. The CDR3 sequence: CASSASRGWNEQFF. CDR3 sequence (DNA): TGTGCCAGCAGCGCCTCGAGGGGCTGGAATGAGCAGTTCTTC. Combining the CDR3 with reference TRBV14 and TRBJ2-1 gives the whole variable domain EAGVTQFPSHSVIEKGQTVTLRCDPISGHDNLYWYRRVMGKEIKFLLHFVKESKQDESGMPNNRFLAERTGGTYSTLKVQPAELEDSGVYFCASSASRGWNEQFFGPGTRLTVL.

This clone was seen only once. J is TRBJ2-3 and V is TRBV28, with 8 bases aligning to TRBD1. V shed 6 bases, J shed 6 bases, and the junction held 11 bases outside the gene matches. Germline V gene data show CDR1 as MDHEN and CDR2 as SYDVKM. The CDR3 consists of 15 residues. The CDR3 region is CASRVQGAYGDTQYF. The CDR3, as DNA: TGTGCCAGCAGGGTTCAGGGGGCTTATGGGGATACGCAGTATTTT. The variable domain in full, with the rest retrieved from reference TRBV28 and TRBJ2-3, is DVKVTQSSRYLVKRTGEKVFLECVQDMDHENMFWYRQDPGLGLRLIYFSYDVKMKEKGDIPEGYSVSREKKERFSLILESASTNQTSMYLCASRVQGAYGDTQYFGPGTRLTVL.

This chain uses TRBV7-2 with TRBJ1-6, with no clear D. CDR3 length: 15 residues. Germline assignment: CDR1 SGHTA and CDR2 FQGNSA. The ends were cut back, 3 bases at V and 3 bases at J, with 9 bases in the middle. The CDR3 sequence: CASSFSRVYNSPLHF. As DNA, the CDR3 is TGTGCCAGCAGCTTCTCCCGGGTCTATAATTCACCCCTCCACTTT.

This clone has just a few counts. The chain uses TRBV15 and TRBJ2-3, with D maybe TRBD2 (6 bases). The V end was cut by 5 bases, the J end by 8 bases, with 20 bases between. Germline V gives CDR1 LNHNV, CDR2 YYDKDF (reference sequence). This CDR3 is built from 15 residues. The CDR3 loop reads CATSRGRLVLGTQYF. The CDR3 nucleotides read TGTGCCACCAGCCGGGGTCGACTAGTCTTAGGTACGCAGTATTTT.